These 32 T cell receptor beta chains share one sample of origin, sequenced in a study of CD8 T cell repertoires and HIV-1 epitope variants. Some clones are missing from TCRdb's copy, which holds only in-frame ones; the method was immunoSEQ multiplex PCR. This sample has thousands of clones, with roughly 65% found just once. No cognate antigen is known for these TCRs. The sequencing sample was made of cultured CD8+ T cells derived from PBMCs. These receptors were collected from a male donor with HIV.

This clone is medium-sized. V and J are TRBV7-9 and TRBJ2-7; D not resolved. The V gene's germline CDR1 is SEHNR and CDR2 FQNEAQ (reference sequence). The CDR3 spans 13 residues. V was clipped by 4 bases and J by 6 bases, with 13 bases between them. CDR3 coding DNA: TGTGCCAGCAGCTCGGACCCTCAGCCCGAGCAGTACTTC. Translating gives CASSSDPQPEQYF.

This clone is termed medium-sized. The V call is TRBV6-1, the J call TRBJ1-5; D remains unclear. CDR1 and CDR2 (germline): MNHNS, SASEGT. V lost 6 bases to trimming and J lost 5 bases, with 17 bases between them. The length of the CDR3 is 15 residues. CDR3 protein: CASSVDTDNYQPQHF. CDR3 nucleotides: TGTGCCAGCAGCGTAGACACCGACAACTATCAGCCCCAGCATTTT.

The rearrangement joins TRBV9 to TRBJ2-5; the match to TRBD2 covers 7 bases. From germline, CDR1 is SGDLS and CDR2 YYNGEE. Losses at the gene ends were 0 bases for V and 0 bases for J; bases not matched to a gene: 5. This CDR3 region has 16 residues. As DNA, the CDR3 is TGTGCCAGCAGCGTAGCTGAGCGGGGCTACCAAGAGACCCAGTACTTC. Protein product: CASSVAERGYQETQYF.

The V and J genes are TRBV28 and TRBJ2-2; D possibly corresponds to TRBD1 (6 bases). CDR3 length equals 17 residues. Germline lookup yields CDR1 MDHEN and CDR2 SYDVKM. Trimming pared 7 bases from V and 2 bases from J, leaving 20 bases between. The CDR3 nucleotides are TGTGCCAGCAAAGGGTTTTTTTCAGGGGTTAACACCGGGGAGCTGTTTTTT. It codes for CASKGFFSGVNTGELFF. The variable domain in full, completed from reference TRBV28 and TRBJ2-2, reads DVKVTQSSRYLVKRTGEKVFLECVQDMDHENMFWYRQDPGLGLRLIYFSYDVKMKEKGDIPEGYSVSREKKERFSLILESASTNQTSMYLCASKGFFSGVNTGELFFGEGSRLTVL.

The V gene is TRBV11-2, the J gene TRBJ1-5; D uncertain. This CDR3 is built from 15 residues. V shed 0 bases and J shed 3 bases, with 9 bases lying between them. Per the germline V gene, CDR1 is SGHAT and CDR2 is FQNNGV. This CDR3 reads CASSLDRQVNQPQHF. In nucleotides, the CDR3 is TGTGCCAGCAGCTTAGATCGGCAAGTCAATCAGCCCCAGCATTTT.

The chain has TRBV5-1 and TRBJ2-4; TRBD2 is a possible D gene (6 bases). Germline V lookup: CDR1 SGHRS, CDR2 YFSETQ. Trimming pared 3 bases from V and 8 bases from J, leaving 18 bases between. The CDR3 sequence is 15 residues long. CDR3 in amino acids: CASSSGLSTGDIQYF. CDR3 nucleotide sequence: TGCGCCAGCAGCTCGGGACTTTCTACCGGGGACATTCAGTACTTC.

V usage is TRBV2 and J usage is TRBJ1-1, with D perhaps matching TRBD1 (5 bases). CDR1 SNHLY and CDR2 FYNNEI come from the germline V gene. The CDR3 spans 12 residues. Trimming took off 7 bases at V and 7 bases at J, with 13 bases between the two ends. The CDR3 loop reads CASTGGRGEAFF. For the CDR3, the DNA is TGTGCCAGCACCGGGGGGAGGGGTGAAGCTTTCTTT.

This clone appeared a few times. The chain has TRBV7-8 and TRBJ1-1, with 8 bases that match TRBD1. The CDR3 runs 13 residues. Trimming took 8 bases from V and 4 from J; bases not matched to a gene: 6. CDR1 and CDR2 from the germline V gene are SGHVS and FQNEAQ. CDR3 sequence (DNA): TGTGCCAGCTCGACAGGGGAAGGCACTGAAGCTTTCTTT. Encoded protein: CASSTGEGTEAFF.

The V gene is TRBV4-2, the J gene TRBJ2-7; 7 bases fit TRBD1. CDR1 is LGHNA, CDR2 YNFKEQ, per germline. J gave up 2 bases and V 0 bases, and 7 bases lay outside the gene matches. This CDR3 has 16 residues. In nucleotides, the CDR3 is TGTGCCAGCAGCCAAGATCTAGAACAGGGGACCTACGAGCAGTACTTC. It codes for CASSQDLEQGTYEQYF.

The rearrangement links TRBV13 to TRBJ2-5; TRBD1 might be the D (5 bases). The V gene lost 5 bases and the J gene lost 1 base, with 11 bases spanning the gap. Germline CDR1 is PRHDT and CDR2 is FYEKMQ (reference sequence). CDR3 size: 14 residues. In DNA, the CDR3 is TGTGCCAGCAGCCACCGACAGTCCCAAGAGACCCAGTACTTC. This codes for CASSHRQSQETQYF.

This clone is termed medium-sized (0.01 to 0.1%). This chain connects TRBV19 to TRBJ1-6; no reliable D call. This CDR3 comprises 13 residues. Germline-derived CDR1 and CDR2 are LNHDA and SQIVND (reference sequence). Trimming removed 10 bases from V and 9 bases from J, with 16 bases in between. CDR3 region: CATLADGSSPLHF. The CDR3 DNA reads as TGTGCCACCCTGGCAGACGGGAGTTCACCCCTCCACTTT.

This chain connects TRBV19 to TRBJ1-1; D gene unclear. This CDR3 comprises 13 residues. The V and J ends lost 3 bases and 5 bases respectively, with 10 bases between them. CDR1 is LNHDA and CDR2 is SQIVND in the germline V gene (reference sequence). The CDR3 sequence is CASSIGRWTEAFF. CDR3 DNA: TGTGCCAGTAGTATCGGGAGGTGGACTGAAGCTTTCTTT.

The chain carries TRBV7-8 and TRBJ2-7; D may correspond to TRBD1 or TRBD2 (5 bases each). Germline-derived CDR1 and CDR2 are SGHVS and FQNEAQ. V was pared by 4 bases and J by 0 bases, with 10 bases between. This CDR3 has 14 amino acids. The CDR3 DNA sequence: TGTGCCAGCAGCTCAGGGACCTCCTCCTACGAGCAGTACTTC. This codes for CASSSGTSSYEQYF.

The chain carries TRBV28 and TRBJ1-6, with no clear D. The V and J ends lost 7 bases and 0 bases respectively, with 7 bases between them. Germline lookup yields CDR1 MDHEN and CDR2 SYDVKM. This CDR3 has 14 residues. This CDR3 reads CASKYLSYNSPLHF. The DNA for the CDR3 is TGTGCCAGCAAATACCTCTCCTATAATTCACCCCTCCACTTT.

The chain employs TRBV27 and TRBJ1-5; 12 bases map to TRBD1. CDR1 and CDR2 (germline): MNHEY, SMNVEV (reference sequence). With V trimmed by 0 bases and J by 8 bases, 5 bases remained unmatched. The CDR3 sequence is 16 residues long. The DNA of the CDR3 is TGTGCCAGCAGTTTATCGGGACAGGGGGCGAAGGAGCCCCAGCATTTT. Protein sequence: CASSLSGQGAKEPQHF.

CDR3 in amino acids: CASSPPDRGVGEQYF. The CDR3 coding sequence is TGTGCCAGCAGTCCGCCAGACAGGGGGGTTGGCGAGCAGTACTTC. This sequence joins TRBV25-1 and TRBJ2-7; TRBD1 matches 9 bases. This CDR3 is built from 15 residues. CDR1 is MGHDK and CDR2 is SYGVNS in the germline V gene. The junction had 11 bases not matched to a gene; V was cut back by 5 bases and J by 6 bases.

This clone is a singleton in its sample. Other DNA sequences in the sample encode the same CDR3. CDR3 sequence reads: CASSFTGNTEAFF. As DNA, the CDR3 is TGTGCCAGCAGCTTTACAGGGAACACTGAAGCTTTCTTT. V gene TRBV28 combines with J gene TRBJ1-1; tentative D call: TRBD1 (5 bases). Germline values: CDR1 MDHEN, CDR2 SYDVKM. The V gene lost 6 bases and the J gene lost 1 base, with 9 bases spanning the gap. There are 13 residues in the CDR3.

The CDR3 DNA sequence: TGCGCCAGCAGCCTCTACTCCGGACAGAGCAATCAGCCCCAGCATTTT. This encodes CASSLYSGQSNQPQHF. V is TRBV4-1 and J is TRBJ1-5, with TRBD1 as a possible D gene (6 bases). From germline, CDR1 is MGHRA and CDR2 YSYEKL. The ends were cut back, 4 bases at V and 1 base at J, with 14 bases in the middle. CDR3 length: 16 amino acids.

Only one count was recorded for this clone. V is TRBV4-2 and J is TRBJ2-3, with TRBD2 matching over 12 bases. Germline loops: CDR1 LGHNA, CDR2 YNFKEQ. This CDR3 region has 18 residues. V was pared by 1 base and J by 0 bases, with 5 bases of the junction left unmatched. The DNA of the CDR3 is TGTGCCAGCAGCCAAGGACTAGCGGGGGCCTTAAGCACAGATACGCAGTATTTT. This codes for CASSQGLAGALSTDTQYF.

There are a few counts of this clone. The V call is TRBV7-9, the J call TRBJ2-7, with a weak D call TRBD2 (6 bases). The CDR3 has 15 amino acids. V shed 3 bases and J shed 2 bases, with 14 bases lying between them. Germline loops: CDR1 SEHNR, CDR2 FQNEAQ (reference sequence). CDR3 in DNA: TGTGCCAGCAGCTTCACCGGGACGGGAGCCTACGAGCAGTACTTC. As protein: CASSFTGTGAYEQYF. Combining the CDR3 with reference TRBV7-9 and TRBJ2-7 gives the whole variable domain DTGVSQNPRHKITKRGQNVTFRCDPISEHNRLYWYRQTLGQGPEFLTYFQNEAQLEKSRLLSDRFSAERPKGSFSTLEIQRTEQGDSAMYLCASSFTGTGAYEQYFGPGTRLTVT.

The rearrangement uses TRBV15 and TRBJ1-3; no reliable D call. CDR3 size: 17 residues. The germline CDR1 and CDR2 sequences are LNHNV and YYDKDF (reference sequence). V was shortened by 1 base and J by 0 bases, with 13 bases between the two germline ends. The CDR3 DNA is TGTGCCACCAGCAGAGTCCTCGCAGGCCGCTCTGGAAACACCATATATTTT. Translated: CATSRVLAGRSGNTIYF.

V gene TRBV2 combines with J gene TRBJ1-2, with D possibly matching TRBD1 (6 bases). Germline V gene sequence: CDR1 SNHLY, CDR2 FYNNEI. Deletions cut 5 bases from V and 2 bases from J, with 21 bases between. This CDR3 comprises 17 residues. CDR3 nucleotide sequence: TGTGCCAGCAGTCCTTTTGAGACAGGAGAAGAGAACTATGGCTACACCTTC. Protein sequence: CASSPFETGEENYGYTF.

The rearrangement joins TRBV19 to TRBJ2-5; 9 nucleotides agree with TRBD1. The J call is in doubt because the DNA end fits TRBJ2-7 better. The length of the CDR3 is 14 residues. The germline V gene has CDR1 LNHDA and CDR2 SQIVND (reference sequence). The CDR3 sequence is CASSNTDRGYEQYF. Here the CDR3 DNA reads TGTGCCAGTAGTAACACGGACAGGGGCTACGAGCAGTACTTC.

This clone was counted between two and nine times. The chain recombines TRBV5-6 with TRBJ1-3; D is unresolved. Germline V gene lookup returns CDR1 SGHDT and CDR2 YYEEEE. CDR3 length: 14 residues. V lost 4 bases to trimming and J lost 1 base, with 9 bases between them. The CDR3, as DNA: TGTGCCAGCAGCGAGACCCCGTCTGGAAACACCATATATTTT. Translated, it gives CASSETPSGNTIYF.

The rearrangement uses TRBV28 and TRBJ2-5; TRBD2 matches 7 bases. Germline V gives CDR1 MDHEN, CDR2 SYDVKM. V gave up 7 bases and J gave up 7 bases; unmatched junction bases: 6. CDR3 length equals 12 residues. The CDR3 loop reads CASTPWGGTQYF. Here the CDR3 DNA reads TGTGCCAGCACCCCATGGGGGGGGACCCAGTACTTC. Full variable domain (rest looked up from reference TRBV28 and TRBJ2-5): DVKVTQSSRYLVKRTGEKVFLECVQDMDHENMFWYRQDPGLGLRLIYFSYDVKMKEKGDIPEGYSVSREKKERFSLILESASTNQTSMYLCASTPWGGTQYFGPGTRLLVL.

This clone was observed a single time. The genes are TRBV5-1 and TRBJ2-3; D gene ambiguous. Between the trimmed V and J ends, which lost 6 bases and 5 bases, there was a span of 7 bases. CDR1 is SGHRS and CDR2 is YFSETQ in the germline V gene. This CDR3 has 11 amino acids. Here the CDR3 reads CASNWGDTQYF. For the CDR3, the DNA is TGCGCCAGCAACTGGGGAGATACGCAGTATTTT.

CDR3 DNA: TGTGCCACCAGCAGAGATGCTAGCACAGATACGCAGTATTTT. Translation: CATSRDASTDTQYF. The chain recombines TRBV15 with TRBJ2-3, with unresolved D. Germline-derived CDR1 and CDR2 are LNHNV and YYDKDF (reference sequence). V lost 0 bases, J lost 0 bases, and 4 bases lay in between. The CDR3 length is 14 residues.

V usage is TRBV7-2 and J usage is TRBJ1-2; D unresolved. CDR3 length equals 13 residues. V lost 4 bases, J lost 1 base, and 7 bases lay in between. Germline CDR1 and CDR2: SGHTA and FQGNSA. The CDR3 loop reads CASSSDGNYGYTF. The CDR3 DNA sequence: TGTGCCAGCAGCTCGGACGGTAACTATGGCTACACCTTC.

This clone occurred once. This sequence joins TRBV27 and TRBJ1-1; perhaps TRBD1 as D (6 bases). The germline gives CDR1 MNHEY, CDR2 SMNVEV (reference sequence). V was trimmed by 2 bases and J by 3 bases, leaving 7 bases between them. This CDR3 contains 13 residues. The CDR3 loop is CASSLGGHTEAFF. The CDR3 bases are TGTGCCAGCAGTTTAGGGGGGCACACTGAAGCTTTCTTT.

This chain connects TRBV19 to TRBJ2-1, with 8 bases matching TRBD2. Unmatched junction bases numbered 4, after V lost 5 bases and J lost 10 bases. The CDR3 covers 12 residues. The germline V gene has CDR1 LNHDA and CDR2 SQIVND (reference sequence). The CDR3 region is CASSFVAGEQFF. The CDR3 region has the DNA TGTGCCAGTAGTTTCGTAGCGGGAGAGCAGTTCTTC. The variable domain in full, with the rest retrieved from reference TRBV19 and TRBJ2-1, is DGGITQSPKYLFRKEGQNVTLSCEQNLNHDAMYWYRQDPGQGLRLIYYSQIVNDFQKGDIAEGYSVSREKKESFPLTVTSAQKNPTAFYLCASSFVAGEQFFGPGTRLTVL.

About this clone itself: The germline gene is not matched at one end of the junction; a read error may be the cause. This chain links TRBV5-4 with TRBJ2-7; D call uncertain. CDR1 is SGHNT and CDR2 is YYREEE in the germline V gene (reference sequence). The CDR3 extends over 13 amino acids. The CDR3 coding sequence is TGCGCCAGCAGCCACCTACTCAAGGACGAGCAGTACTTC. It codes for CASSHLLKDEQYF.

The gene calls are TRBV9 and TRBJ2-7; D might be TRBD1 or TRBD2, each matching 6 bases. This CDR3 spans 14 amino acids. Trimming shortened V by 4 bases and J by 3 bases, and 14 bases separated the two germline ends. Per germline, CDR1 SGDLS and CDR2 YYNGEE. This chain's CDR3 is CASSSGGQLYEQYF. The CDR3 bases are TGTGCCAGCAGCTCCGGGGGCCAACTCTACGAGCAGTACTTC.